This T cell receptor (beta chain) was observed in a study of T cells after yellow fever vaccination. Study results and limitations: The study found a weaker secondary response that peaked faster, day 5 versus 15. Most clones from primary vaccination resurfaced after the booster (approximately 97% CD4, 88% CD8).

TCRdb called the 5' RACE reads again in MiXCR, with one record for every CDR3 protein. The data contain about 69,000 distinct CDR3 sequences, around 6.2% of them seen just once; the ten biggest clones take up more than 2%. Looked up from germline, CDR1 is SGHNT and CDR2 is YYREEE (reference sequence). V dropped 0 bases and J dropped 6 bases, with 11 bases sitting between them. The CDR3 spans 14 residues. Many counts were recorded for this clonotype. Its specificity is not known. The rearrangement links TRBV5-4 to TRBJ2-3; D is possibly TRBD2 (6 bases). The sample consisted of CD4+ T cells sorted from PBMCs, taken more than 13 days after the first yellow fever vaccination. The source of this sequence is a man aged 18 to 29 who received the YFV17D yellow fever vaccine. CDR3 region: CASSLGGEADTQYF. Written as DNA, the CDR3 is TGTGCCAGCAGCTTGGGCGGGGAGGCCGATACGCAGTATTTT. Combining the CDR3 with reference TRBV5-4 and TRBJ2-3 gives the whole variable domain ETGVTQSPTHLIKTRGQQVTLRCSSQSGHNTVSWYQQALGQGPQFIFQYYREEENGRGNFPPRFSGLQFPNYSSELNVNALELDDSALYLCASSLGGEADTQYFGPGTRLTVL.